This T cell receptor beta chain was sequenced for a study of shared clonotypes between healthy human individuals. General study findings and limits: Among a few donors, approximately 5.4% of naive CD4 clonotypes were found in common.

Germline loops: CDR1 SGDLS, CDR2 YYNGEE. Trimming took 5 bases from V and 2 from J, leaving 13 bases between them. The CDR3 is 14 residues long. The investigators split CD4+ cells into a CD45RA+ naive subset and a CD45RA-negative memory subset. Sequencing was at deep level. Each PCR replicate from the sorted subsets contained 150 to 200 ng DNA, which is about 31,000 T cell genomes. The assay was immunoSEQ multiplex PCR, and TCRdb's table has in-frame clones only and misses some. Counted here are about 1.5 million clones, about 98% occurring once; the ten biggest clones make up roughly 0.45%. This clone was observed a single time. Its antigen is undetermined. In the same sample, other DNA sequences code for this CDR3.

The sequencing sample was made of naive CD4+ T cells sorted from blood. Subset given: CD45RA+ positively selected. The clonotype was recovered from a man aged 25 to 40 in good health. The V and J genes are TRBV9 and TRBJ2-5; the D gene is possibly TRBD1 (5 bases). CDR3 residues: CASSVGRGQETQYF. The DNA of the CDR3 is TGTGCCAGCAGTGTCGGAAGGGGACAAGAGACCCAGTACTTC.